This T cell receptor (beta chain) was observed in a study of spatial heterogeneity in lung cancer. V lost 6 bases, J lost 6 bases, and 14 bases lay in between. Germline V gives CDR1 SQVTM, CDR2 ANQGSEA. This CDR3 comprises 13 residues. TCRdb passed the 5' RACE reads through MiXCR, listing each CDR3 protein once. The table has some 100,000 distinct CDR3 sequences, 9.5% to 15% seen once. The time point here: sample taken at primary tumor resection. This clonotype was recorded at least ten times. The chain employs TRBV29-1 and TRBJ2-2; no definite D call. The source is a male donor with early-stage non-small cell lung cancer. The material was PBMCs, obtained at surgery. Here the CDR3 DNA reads TGCAGCGTCACCATCGTAGCAGCCGGGGAGCTGTTTTTT. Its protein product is CSVTIVAAGELFF.